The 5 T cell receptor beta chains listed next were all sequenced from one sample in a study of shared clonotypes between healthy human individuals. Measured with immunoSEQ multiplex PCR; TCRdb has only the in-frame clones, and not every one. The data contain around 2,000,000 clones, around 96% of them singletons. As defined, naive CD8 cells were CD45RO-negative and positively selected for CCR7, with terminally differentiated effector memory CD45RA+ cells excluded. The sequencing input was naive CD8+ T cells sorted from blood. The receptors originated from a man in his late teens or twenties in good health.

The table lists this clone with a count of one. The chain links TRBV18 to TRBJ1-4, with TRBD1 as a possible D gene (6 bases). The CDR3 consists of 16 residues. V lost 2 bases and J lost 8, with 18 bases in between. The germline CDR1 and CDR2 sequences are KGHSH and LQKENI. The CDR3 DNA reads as TGTGCCAGCTCACCAAGTAGCGGACAGCTCGGCGAAAAACTGTTTTTT. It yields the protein CASSPSSGQLGEKLFF.

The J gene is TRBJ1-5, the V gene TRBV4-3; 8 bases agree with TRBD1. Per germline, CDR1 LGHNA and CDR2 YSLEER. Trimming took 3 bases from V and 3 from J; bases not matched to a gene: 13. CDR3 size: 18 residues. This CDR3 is CASSQEPYQGANNQPQHF. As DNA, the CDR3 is TGCGCCAGCAGCCAGGAACCGTATCAGGGGGCGAACAATCAGCCCCAGCATTTT.

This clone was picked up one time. CDR3 DNA: TGTGCCAGCAACTCCGGGACAGGGGAGTACGAGCAGTACTTC. It codes for CASNSGTGEYEQYF. V usage is TRBV5-4 and J usage is TRBJ2-7; 10 positions match TRBD1. This CDR3 comprises 14 residues. V lost 6 bases and J lost 4; bases outside the gene matches: 7. CDR1 SGHNT and CDR2 YYREEE come from the germline V gene (reference sequence).

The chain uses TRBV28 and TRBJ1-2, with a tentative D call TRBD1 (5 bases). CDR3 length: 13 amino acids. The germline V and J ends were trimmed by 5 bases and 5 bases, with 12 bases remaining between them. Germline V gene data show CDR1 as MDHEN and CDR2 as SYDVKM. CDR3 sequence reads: CASSPDGGYGYTF. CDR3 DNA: TGTGCCAGCAGTCCAGACGGGGGTTATGGCTACACCTTC.

The CDR3 spells CASSYPGPTGELFF. CDR3 DNA sequence: TGTGCCAGCAGTTACCCGGGACCCACCGGGGAGCTGTTTTTT. This chain connects TRBV6-6 to TRBJ2-2; D may correspond to TRBD1 or TRBD2 (5 bases each). The CDR3 is 14 residues long. The germline V gene has CDR1 MNHNY and CDR2 SVGAGI (reference sequence). Trimming removed 2 bases from V and 4 bases from J, with 8 bases in between.